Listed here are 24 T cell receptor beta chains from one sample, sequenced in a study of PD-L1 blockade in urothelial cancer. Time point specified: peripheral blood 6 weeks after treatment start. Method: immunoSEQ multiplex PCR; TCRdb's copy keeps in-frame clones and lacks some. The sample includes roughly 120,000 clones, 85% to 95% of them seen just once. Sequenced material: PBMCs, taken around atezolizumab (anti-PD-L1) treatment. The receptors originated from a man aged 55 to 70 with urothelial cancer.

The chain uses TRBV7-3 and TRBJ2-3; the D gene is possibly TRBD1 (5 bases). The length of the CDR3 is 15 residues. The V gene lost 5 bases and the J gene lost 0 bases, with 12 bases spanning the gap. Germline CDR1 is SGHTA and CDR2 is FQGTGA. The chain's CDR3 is CASSRQGPSTDTQYF. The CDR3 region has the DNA TGTGCCAGCAGCCGTCAGGGCCCCAGCACAGATACGCAGTATTTT.

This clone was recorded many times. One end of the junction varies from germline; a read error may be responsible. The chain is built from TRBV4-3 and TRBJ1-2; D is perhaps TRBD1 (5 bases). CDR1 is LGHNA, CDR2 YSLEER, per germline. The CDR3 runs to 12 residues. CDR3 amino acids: CASSQDQGFLFF. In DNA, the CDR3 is TGCGCCAGCAGCCAAGACCAGGGTTTCCTGTTCTTC.

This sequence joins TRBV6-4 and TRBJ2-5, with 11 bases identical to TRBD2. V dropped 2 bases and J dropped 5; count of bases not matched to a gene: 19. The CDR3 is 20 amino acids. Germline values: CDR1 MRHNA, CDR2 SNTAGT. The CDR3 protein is CASSDPGLAEGQALPETQYF. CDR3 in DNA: TGTGCCAGCAGTGACCCGGGACTAGCGGAGGGACAGGCTCTACCGGAGACCCAGTACTTC.

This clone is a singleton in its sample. The CDR3 here is CASSSRTGLAYEQYF. In nucleotides, the CDR3 is TGTGCCAGCAGCTCGAGGACAGGACTCGCCTACGAGCAGTACTTC. This rearrangement joins TRBV7-2 to TRBJ2-7; TRBD1 matches at 7 bases. Germline CDR1 SGHTA, CDR2 FQGNSA. This CDR3 spans 15 amino acids. V lost 4 bases and J lost 2; bases outside the gene matches: 8.

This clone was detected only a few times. This chain's CDR3 is CASSPTGSNYEQYF. CDR3 DNA: TGTGCCAGCAGCCCGACAGGTTCAAACTACGAGCAGTACTTC. The rearrangement uses TRBV2 and TRBJ2-7; TRBD1 is a possible D gene (6 bases). CDR3 length equals 14 residues. Germline V gene sequence: CDR1 SNHLY, CDR2 FYNNEI. The V end was cut by 6 bases, the J end by 3 bases, with 15 bases between.

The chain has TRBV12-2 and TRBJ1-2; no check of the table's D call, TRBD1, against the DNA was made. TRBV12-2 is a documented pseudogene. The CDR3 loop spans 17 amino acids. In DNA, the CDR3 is TGTGCAAGTCGCTTAGCAAAAGGGGGCCCAACTAACTATGGCTACACCTTC. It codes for CASRLAKGGPTNYGYTF.

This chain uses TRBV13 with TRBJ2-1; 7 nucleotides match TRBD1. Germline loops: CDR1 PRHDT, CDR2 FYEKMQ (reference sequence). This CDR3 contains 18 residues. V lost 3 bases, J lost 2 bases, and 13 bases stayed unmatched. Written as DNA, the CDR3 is TGTGCCAGCAGCTTGCGGAGACAGGGTCTCTTAGCCTACAATGAGCAGTTCTTC. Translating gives CASSLRRQGLLAYNEQFF.

The CDR3 loop reads CASSIRGLANYNEQFF. As DNA, the CDR3 is TGTGCCAGTAGTATCAGGGGACTAGCCAACTACAATGAGCAGTTCTTC. V is TRBV19 and J is TRBJ2-1, with 9 bases lining up with TRBD2. Germline CDR1 reads LNHDA; CDR2 reads SQIVND (reference sequence). V shed 3 bases, J shed 3 bases, and the junction held 6 bases outside the gene matches. This CDR3 is built from 16 residues.

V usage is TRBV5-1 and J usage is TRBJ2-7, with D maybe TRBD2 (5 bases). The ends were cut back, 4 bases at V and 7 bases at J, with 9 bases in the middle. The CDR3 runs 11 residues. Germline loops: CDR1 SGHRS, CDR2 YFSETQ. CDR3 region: CASSQTGEQYF. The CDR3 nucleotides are TGCGCCAGCAGCCAAACGGGGGAGCAGTACTTC.

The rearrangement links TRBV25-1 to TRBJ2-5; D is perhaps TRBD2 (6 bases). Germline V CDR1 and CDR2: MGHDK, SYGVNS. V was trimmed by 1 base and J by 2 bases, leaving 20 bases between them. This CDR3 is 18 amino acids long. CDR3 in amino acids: CASSEFAARGGPQETQYF. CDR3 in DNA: TGTGCCAGCAGTGAATTTGCGGCGCGGGGCGGACCGCAAGAGACCCAGTACTTC.

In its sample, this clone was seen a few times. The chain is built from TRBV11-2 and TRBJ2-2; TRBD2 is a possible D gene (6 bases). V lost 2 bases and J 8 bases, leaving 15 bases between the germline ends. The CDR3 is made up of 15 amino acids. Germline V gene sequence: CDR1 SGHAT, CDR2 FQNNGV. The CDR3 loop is CASSLSGGTGGELFF. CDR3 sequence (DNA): TGTGCCAGCAGCTTATCCGGCGGGACGGGAGGGGAGCTGTTTTTT.

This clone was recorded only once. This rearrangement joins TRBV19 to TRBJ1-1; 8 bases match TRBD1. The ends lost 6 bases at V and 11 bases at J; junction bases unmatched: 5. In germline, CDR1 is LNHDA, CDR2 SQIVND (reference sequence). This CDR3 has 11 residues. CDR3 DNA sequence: TGTGCCAGTAGCCAGGACAGGGAGGCTTTCTTT. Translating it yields CASSQDREAFF.

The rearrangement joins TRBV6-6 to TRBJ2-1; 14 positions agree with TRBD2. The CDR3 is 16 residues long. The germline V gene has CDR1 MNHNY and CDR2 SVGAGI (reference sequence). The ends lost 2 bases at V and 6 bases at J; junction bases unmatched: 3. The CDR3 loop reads CASSYPGTSGSNEQFF. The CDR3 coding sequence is TGTGCCAGCAGTTACCCCGGGACTAGCGGGAGCAATGAGCAGTTCTTC.

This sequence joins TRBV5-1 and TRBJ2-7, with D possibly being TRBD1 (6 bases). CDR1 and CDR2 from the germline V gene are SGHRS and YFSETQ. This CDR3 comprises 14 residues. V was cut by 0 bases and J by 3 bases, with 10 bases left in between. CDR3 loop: CASSLEGQGYEQYF. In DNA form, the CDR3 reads TGCGCCAGCAGCTTGGAGGGACAAGGCTACGAGCAGTACTTC.

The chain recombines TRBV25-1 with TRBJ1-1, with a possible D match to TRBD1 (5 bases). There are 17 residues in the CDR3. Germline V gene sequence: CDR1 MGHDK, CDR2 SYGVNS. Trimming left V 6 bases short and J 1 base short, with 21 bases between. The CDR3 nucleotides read TGTGCCAGCAGCACGGCTGAAACCCTTACAGGGAACACTGAAGCTTTCTTT. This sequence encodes CASSTAETLTGNTEAFF.

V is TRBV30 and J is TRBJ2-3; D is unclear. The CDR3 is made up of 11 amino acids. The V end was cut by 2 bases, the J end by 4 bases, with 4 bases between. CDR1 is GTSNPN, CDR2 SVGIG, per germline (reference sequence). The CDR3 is CAWSHADTQYF. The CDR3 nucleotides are TGTGCCTGGAGTCATGCAGATACGCAGTATTTT.

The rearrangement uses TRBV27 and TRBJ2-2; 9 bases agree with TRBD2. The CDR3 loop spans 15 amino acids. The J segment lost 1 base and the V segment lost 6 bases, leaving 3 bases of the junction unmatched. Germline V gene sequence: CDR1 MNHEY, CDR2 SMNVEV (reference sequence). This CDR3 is CASRFSGGNTGELFF. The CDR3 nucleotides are TGTGCCAGCAGGTTTAGCGGGGGGAACACCGGGGAGCTGTTTTTT.

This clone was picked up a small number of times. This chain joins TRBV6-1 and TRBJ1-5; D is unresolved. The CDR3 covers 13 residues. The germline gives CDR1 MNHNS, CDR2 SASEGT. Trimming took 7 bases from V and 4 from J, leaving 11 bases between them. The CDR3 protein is CASTPHQNQPQHF. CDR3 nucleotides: TGTGCCAGCACCCCCCACCAGAATCAGCCCCAGCATTTT.

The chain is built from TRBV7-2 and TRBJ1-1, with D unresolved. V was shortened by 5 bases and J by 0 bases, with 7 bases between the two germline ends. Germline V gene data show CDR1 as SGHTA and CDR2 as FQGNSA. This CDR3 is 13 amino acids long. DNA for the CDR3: TGTGCCAGCAGCCAAACAATGAACACTGAAGCTTTCTTT. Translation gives CASSQTMNTEAFF.

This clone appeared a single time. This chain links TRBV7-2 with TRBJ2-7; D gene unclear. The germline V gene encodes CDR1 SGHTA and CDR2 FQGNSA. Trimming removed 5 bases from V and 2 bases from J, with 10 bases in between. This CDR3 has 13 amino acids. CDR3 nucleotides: TGTGCCAGCAGCACCTACCAAGCCTACGAGCAGTACTTC. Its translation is CASSTYQAYEQYF.

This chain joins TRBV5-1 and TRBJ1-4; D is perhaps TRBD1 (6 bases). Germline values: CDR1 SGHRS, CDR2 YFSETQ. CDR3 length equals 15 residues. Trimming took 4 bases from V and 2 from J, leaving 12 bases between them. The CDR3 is CASSPGDATNEKLFF. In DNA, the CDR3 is TGCGCCAGCAGCCCAGGGGACGCTACTAATGAAAAACTGTTTTTT.

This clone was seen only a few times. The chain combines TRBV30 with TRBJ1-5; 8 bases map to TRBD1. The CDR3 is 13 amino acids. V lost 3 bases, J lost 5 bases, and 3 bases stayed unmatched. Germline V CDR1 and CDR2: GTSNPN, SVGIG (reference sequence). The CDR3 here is CAWSLQGDQPQHF. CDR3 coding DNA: TGTGCCTGGAGCTTACAGGGGGATCAGCCCCAGCATTTT. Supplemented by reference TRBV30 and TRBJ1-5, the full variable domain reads SQTIHQWPATLVQPVGSPLSLECTVEGTSNPNLYWYRQAAGRGLQLLFYSVGIGQISSEVPQNLSASRPQDRQFILSSKKLLLSDSGFYLCAWSLQGDQPQHFGDGTRLSIL.

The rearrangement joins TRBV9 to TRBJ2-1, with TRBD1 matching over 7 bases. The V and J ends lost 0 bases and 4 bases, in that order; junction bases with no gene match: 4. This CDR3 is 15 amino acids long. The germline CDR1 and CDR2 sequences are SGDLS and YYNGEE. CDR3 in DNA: TGTGCCAGCAGCGTAGAAGGACAGGCTTACAATGAGCAGTTCTTC. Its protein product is CASSVEGQAYNEQFF.

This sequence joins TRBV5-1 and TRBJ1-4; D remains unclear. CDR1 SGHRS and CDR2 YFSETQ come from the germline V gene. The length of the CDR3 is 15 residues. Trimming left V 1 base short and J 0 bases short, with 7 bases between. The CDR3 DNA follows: TGCGCCAGCAGCTTGAGCCCTGCAACTAATGAAAAACTGTTTTTT. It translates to CASSLSPATNEKLFF. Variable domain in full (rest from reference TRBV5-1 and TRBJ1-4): KAGVTQTPRYLIKTRGQQVTLSCSPISGHRSVSWYQQTPGQGLQFLFEYFSETQRNKGNFPGRFSGRQFSNSRSEMNVSTLELGDSALYLCASSLSPATNEKLFFGSGTQLSVL.